This is a list of T cell receptor beta chains from one sample in a study of monozygotic twins with inflammatory bowel disease. Using the 5' RACE reads, TCRdb records one entry per CDR3 protein without DNA. The clone table shows 150,000 to 200,000 distinct CDR3 sequences, with the ten largest holding approximately 2.8%. Sequencing was done on a sample of blood. These receptors were collected from a human donor with ulcerative colitis or Crohn's disease, or a healthy co-twin of an affected twin (not recorded which). The CDR3 runs from the conserved cysteine through the conserved F or W.

v_call,j_call,cdr3_aa
TRBV5-1,TRBJ2-1,CASSLAKDSLYNEQFF
TRBV20-1,TRBJ2-5,CSARRTGQTQETQYF
TRBV5-1,TRBJ2-1,CASSRQGAEGNEQFF
TRBV20-1,TRBJ2-2,CSARQKKQGPGELFF
TRBV5-1,TRBJ2-2,CASSLGGTGELFF
TRBV5-6,TRBJ2-7,CASSLEYGGDLF
TRBV14,TRBJ2-3,CASSQENPGLSTDTQYF
TRBV9,TRBJ2-2,CASSVGQGVTGELFF
TRBV7-6,TRBJ2-1,CASSLARTGGASYNEQFF
TRBV12-5,TRBJ2-1,CASSPTGSSYNEQFF
TRBV11-1,TRBJ2-5,CASSLAGTPWMETQYF
TRBV5-1,TRBJ2-1,CASSFPDHPAYNEQFF
TRBV28,TRBJ2-1,CASSLISFLEQFF
TRBV4-2,TRBJ2-4,CASSQGTGEAKNIQYF
TRBV9,TRBJ2-7,CASSVDGREGREQYF
TRBV6-1,TRBJ1-5,CASSDRGLSNQPQHF
TRBV12-3/TRBV12-4,TRBJ2-1,CASSLAELEQFF
TRBV20-1,TRBJ1-5,CSANRGSSNQPQHF
TRBV11-2,TRBJ2-5,CASSLLNPLQETQYF
TRBV3-1,TRBJ2-7,CASSHSPRGSDYEQYF
TRBV11-2,TRBJ1-1,CASSRRGNTEAFF
TRBV7-9,TRBJ1-4,CASSFRQGGSEKLFF
TRBV6-4,TRBJ1-2,CASSARGTGRYGYTF
TRBV19,TRBJ1-1,CASSSPGSTMNTEAFF
TRBV15,TRBJ2-5,CATSRGWDRQETQYF
TRBV4-2,TRBJ2-7,CASSPGTSAYEQYF
TRBV12-3/TRBV12-4,TRBJ1-3,CASTEGTGGRNTIYF